The sequence of this T cell receptor (beta chain) was determined in a study of cytomegalovirus exposure and HLA in healthy donors (dated by TCRdb to 2016 to 2017). With respect to the entire study: An earlier analysis of several hundred of the donors reported 276 Gb of sequence data and around 120 million unique TCR beta sequences obtained from roughly 170 million T cells. About 330 gigabases of sequencing data and 75 million to 85 million unique TCR sequences made up an early release that covered 500 to 700 HLA-typed donors. Of the 398 genotyped donors, approximately 80% fell in the genetic ancestry cluster associated with self-reported Caucasian donors. The study aimed to test whether cataloging public T cell receptors could reveal signatures of past pathogen exposure. Using immunosequencing, the study profiled T cell repertoires from about 610 subjects and related those repertoires to cytomegalovirus serostatus. Along with the approximately 650-subject first cohort, a separate validation cohort of 120 different subjects was used. To predict cytomegalovirus infection status, the study combined high-throughput TCR immunosequencing, statistical association of individual TCRs with disease status, and machine learning. In a later analysis, previously published TCR beta repertoires from roughly 710 donors were re-analyzed and high-resolution HLA genotyping was added so that TCR occurrence patterns could be studied. Rather than using new phenotypic data, the later analysis identified candidate immune exposures from TCR beta sequences and from how often those sequences occurred across donors. In an earlier analysis of a few hundred of the donors, high-throughput TCR beta sequencing was used to judge whether each TCR beta V gene segment behaved as functional or pseudogenic. Donor age, sex, ethnicity and CMV serostatus were compiled together with the repertoire data. Genome-wide SNP genotypes for about 55% of the roughly 670 donors were used in a later genetic analysis, which treated that subset as a discovery cohort. All discovery cohort repertoires had been generated on a single sequencing platform. Both class I and class II loci were covered by HLA typing, at four-digit resolution. The number of typed donors differed by locus: about 629-630 for A, B, C, DRB1 and DQB1; approximately 520 for DQA1; 606 for DPA1; and some 450 for DPB1. Roughly five DR-DQ haplotypes were handled as single units for association and clustering, since linkage in the cohort was strong. Among about 370 genotyped donors of the cohort, an average of around 250,000 unique TCR beta nucleotide sequences was sequenced per donor, of which roughly 17% were non-productive. Paper-wide results and their limitations: A later analysis found that TCR association rates varied across HLA loci, with DRB1 alleles showing the most associated TCRs and HLA-C alleles the fewest. While some public TCRs were present in many individuals, most TCR sequences turned up only very rarely across donors. The study gave a list of more than 150 TCR beta chains associated with cytomegalovirus. In a later analysis, 16,951 TCR beta sequences were associated with specific HLA alleles at a false discovery rate of 0.05. Correlated functional status among segregating V segments might be attributable to linkage disequilibrium, but an unknown experimental factor could not be ruled out. In a later genetic analysis, a missense DCLRE1C variant was associated with V-gene and J-gene trimming of TCR beta chains, and the association was replicated in an independent cohort. In both the original and validation cohorts, the classifier was reported to diagnose cytomegalovirus status with high specificity and sensitivity. The sequencing pipeline was judged likely to have produced a cluster of highly shared sequence variants as a technical artifact. The 87-base-pair reads could not distinguish some IMGT-functional V segments, including TRBV6-2 and TRBV6-3, so those segments were excluded. Roughly uniform sequencing depth across donors was assumed in presence/absence analyses, although this assumption may not hold. Because counts were too low, 15 to 20 rarely observed V segments, including chromosome 9 orphons, were left out of the earlier analysis of some 600 of the donors. Several of the top co-occurrence clusters appeared to be linked to parvovirus B19, influenza, CMV and Epstein-Barr virus, according to a later analysis. A later analysis found that HLA-associated TCR beta chains were more clonally expanded and had lower generation probabilities than equally common non-associated chains. In an earlier analysis of approximately 590 of the donors, most TCR beta V segments appeared in productive rearrangements about 90% or about 30% of the time, broadly matching IMGT annotations. Immune exposure information for the cohort was limited to CMV serostatus. A later genetic analysis reported fewer N-insertions in productive TCRs among donors in an Asian-associated ancestry cluster than the roughly 620-donor mean. A later analysis found that most CMV-associated TCR beta chains appeared HLA-restricted, with HLA associations seemingly driven largely by CMV exposure. A few of the identified cytomegalovirus-associated TCR beta chains were confirmed in vitro to be specific for cytomegalovirus antigens. When HLA alleles, especially DR and DQ, strongly co-occurred, attributing TCR associations to individual alleles was difficult. This cohort had only TCR beta chains sequenced, and the lack of alpha or paired-chain data limited which features could be detected. Because HLA typing was missing for some donors at each locus, association tests included only the typed subset. A further reported finding was that TCR beta sequences accurately predicted the HLA-A and HLA-B alleles for most subjects in the first cohort. The authors suggested that the approach could potentially be generalized to other disease states and immunological phenotypes.

The cohort comprised under 700 healthy bone marrow donors. All cohort members were sampled while nominally healthy, although unrecorded immune exposures were likely present. CMV serostatus was positive for around 310 and negative for about half of the 666 cohort members, and was not recorded for this donor. Every donor gave a peripheral blood sample, and the peripheral blood mononuclear cells from that sample were used for TCR beta sequencing. Genomic DNA was extracted from the blood cell samples with the Qiagen DNeasy Blood Extraction Kit. Library prep was done by the immunoSEQ multiplex PCR assay. For the multiplex PCR, a mixture combining 60 forward primers for TCR Vbeta segments and 13 reverse primers for TCR Jbeta segments was used. The CDR3 region of rearranged TCR beta genes was amplified from genomic DNA with a multiplex PCR assay. The Illumina HiSeq System was used to sequence the amplified TCR beta libraries as 87-base-pair reads. As for the original processing: Across the roughly 600 repertoires, a later analysis counted tens of millions of unique TCR beta chains, approximately 10 million of which were shared by at least two donors. Raw reads were error-corrected and collapsed into unique sequences by a nearest-neighbor algorithm in which closely related sequences were merged to remove PCR and sequencing errors. Alignment of CDR3 sequences to IMGT reference sequences was used to assign V, D and J gene segments. For a sequence to be retained, at least a six-nucleotide match to both a V gene segment and a J gene segment was required. Rearrangements were called productive when the CDR3 lacked stop codons and stayed in frame with V and J; all others were non-productive. CDR3 was defined by IMGT convention, running from the second conserved V-encoded cysteine to the conserved J-encoded phenylalanine. The earlier analysis of a few hundred of the donors excluded any sequence lacking an unambiguous match to a single V gene segment. In an earlier analysis of about 590 of the donors, a V segment was called functional when productive rearrangements were above 56.7%, and segregating when the standard deviation between donors exceeded 5%. A statistical classification framework was built to diagnose cytomegalovirus status from the catalog of TCR beta chain sequences. A later analysis assigned V and J genes by comparing TCR nucleotide sequences with IMGT/GENE-DB human TR gene sequences. The TCRdist pipeline was used in a later analysis to assign CDR3 sequences and most-parsimonious VDJ recombination scenarios. A later analysis defined each TCR beta chain by its CDR3 amino acid sequence plus V-gene family, and excluded reads lacking a unique V-gene family. In a later analysis, 500 to 650 highly shared, low-generation-probability nucleotide sequences were removed to address suspected cross-contamination and a sequencing artifact. In a later analysis, a clonal expansion index was calculated for each public chain from normalized within-repertoire ranks of inferred template counts. Generation probabilities in a later analysis came from a VDJ recombination model fitted to out-of-frame rearrangements, and those results were checked against IGoR. Hypergeometric tests were used in a later analysis to score TCR-TCR, TCR-HLA and TCR-CMV co-occurrence, with a repertoire-size bias correction applied to the TCR pairs. A later analysis estimated false discovery rates by permuting HLA or CMV assignments 20 times. In a later analysis, co-occurring TCRs were grouped using DBSCAN, and TCRdist sequence similarity was added for clustering within HLA-allele-positive subsets. Co-occurrence clustering excluded repertoires with fewer than 30,000 or more than 120,000 public chains, plus five with anomalous nucleotide sharing. This is the immuneACCESS table as TCRdb keeps it, with only in-frame sequences that have V and J called. A part of the clones is gone; compared with another copy, unresolved V genes explain less than half, and the rest is unexplained. The V and J calls and the clone size are those of that table, but D and trimming were determined from the DNA. This sample lists some 91,000 clones; around 59% were detected once. The ten largest clones take up around 2% of the sample.

Of note for this clone: Its antigen remains unidentified. Base qualities are missing; no much larger clone stands one base away.

The CDR3 runs 14 amino acids, cysteine and phenylalanine included. The entry retains the CDR3 DNA only, 42 bases that are in frame from base 1. CDR1 and CDR2, per the germline V gene (reference sequence), are SGHNT and YYREEE. The V and J ends are trimmed by 4 bases and 7 bases, leaving 16 bases between them. Sequenced: PBMCs. This clonotype originated in a human donor in good health. Here the chain combines TRBV5-4 and TRBJ2-3; the D gene remains uncertain. The CDR3 in this case is CASSPRGTTYTQYF. DNA sequence: TGTGCCAGCAGCCCCCGCGGAACCACCTATACGCAGTATTTT.